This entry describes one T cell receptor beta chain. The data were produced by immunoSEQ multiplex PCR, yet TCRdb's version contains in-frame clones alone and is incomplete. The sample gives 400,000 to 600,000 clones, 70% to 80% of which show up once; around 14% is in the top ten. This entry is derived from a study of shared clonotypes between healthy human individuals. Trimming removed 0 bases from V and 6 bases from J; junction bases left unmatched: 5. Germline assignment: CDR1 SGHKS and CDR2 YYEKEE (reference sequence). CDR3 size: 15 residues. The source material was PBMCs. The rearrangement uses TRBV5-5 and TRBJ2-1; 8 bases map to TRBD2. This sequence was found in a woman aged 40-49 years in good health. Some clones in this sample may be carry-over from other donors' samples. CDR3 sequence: CASSLGRGAGNEQFF. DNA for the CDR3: TGTGCCAGCAGCTTGGGGCGGGGGGCCGGCAATGAGCAGTTCTTC.